This T cell receptor beta chain was obtained from a study of blood T cell repertoires in COVID-19. On the study more broadly: Acute-phase and convalescent COVID-19 samples originated in the United States, Italy and Spain. Sample material is recorded as cDNA or gDNA derived from T cells, B-cell-depleted T cells, or PBMCs.

Under the authors' procedure: Amplification of reference gene primers provided the estimated nucleated cell counts. Data came from immunoSEQ multiplex PCR; TCRdb stores just in-frame clones and leaves some out. That table supplies the V and J calls and clone size; D and trimming were determined from the DNA. There are 100,000 or so clones in the sample; 65% to 90% occur only once, and around 4.5% lies in the top ten. Germline CDR1 is SGHRS and CDR2 is YFSETQ. With V trimmed by 3 bases and J by 5 bases, 2 bases remained unmatched. The CDR3 loop spans 14 amino acids. This receptor was taken from a man aged 50 to 60 with acute or convalescent COVID-19. The sample was peripheral blood. The V call is TRBV5-1, the J call TRBJ2-1; 10 positions match TRBD2. The CDR3 DNA sequence: TGCGCCAGCAGCTCTAGCGGGAGCCACAATGAGCAGTTCTTC. Encoded protein: CASSSSGSHNEQFF.